The 10 T cell receptor beta chains listed next were all sequenced from one sample in a study of vaccination effects on CD4 cells after COVID-19 (dated by TCRdb to between 2021 and 2024). To identify antigen-specific CD4+ T cell clonotypes by their expansion, the ViraFEST assay first stimulated PBMC with viral peptide pools and then applied TCR sequencing. After more than nine days of culture, CD4+ T cells were isolated with the EasySep CD4+ T cell isolation kit. PCR-confirmed SARS-CoV-2 infection had occurred in convalescent patients between March and December 2020, before the Alpha, Beta and Delta variants emerged in the United States. Library preparation used the immunoSEQ multiplex PCR assay. Held by TCRdb, this immuneACCESS table contains in-frame sequences only and omits some clones. Under half of the omission traces to an unresolved V gene where checked; the cause of the rest is unknown. Here the sample has approximately 20,000 clones; roughly four fifths occur a single time. Over 15% of the sample goes to the ten largest clones.

The antigens these receptors bind are not known. This specimen was CD4+ T cells from PBMCs cultured with SARS-CoV-2 spike peptides, taken before COVID-19 vaccination. The cell subset or site label here, explained by the study, means: SARS-CoV-2 spike overlapping peptide pool stimulation. The receptors stem from a human donor who had a prior SARS-CoV-2 infection.

This clone came up a few times. This chain connects TRBV19 to TRBJ2-5, with D unclear. Germline CDR1 LNHDA, CDR2 SQIVND (reference sequence). The CDR3 totals 15 residues. The V and J ends lost 5 bases and 5 bases respectively, with 18 bases between them. This chain's CDR3 is CASSSTSYARETQYF. CDR3 DNA: TGTGCCAGTAGTTCAACAAGCTACGCCCGGGAGACCCAGTACTTC.

The chain is built from TRBV5-4 and TRBJ2-1, with D unclear. Germline CDR1 reads SGHNT; CDR2 reads YYREEE (reference sequence). The CDR3 length is 17 residues. The V end lost 2 bases, the J end lost 5 bases, and 20 bases lay between the germline ends. In DNA, the CDR3 is TGTGCCAGCAGCTTTGGGCCCCCAACCTTGGCCGACAATGAGCAGTTCTTC. Its translation: CASSFGPPTLADNEQFF.

The CDR3 protein is CASSRSGLTSTDTQYF. In DNA, the CDR3 is TGTGCCAGCAGCCGCTCGGGACTTACTAGCACAGATACGCAGTATTTT. J is TRBJ2-3 and V is TRBV5-8; tentative D call: TRBD2 (6 bases). V was clipped by 4 bases and J by 0 bases, with 15 bases between them. The length of the CDR3 is 16 residues. In germline, CDR1 is SGHTS, CDR2 YDEGEE. The full variable domain, in which reference TRBV5-8 and TRBJ2-3 provide the parts outside the CDR3, is EAGVTQSPTHLIKTRGQQATLRCSPISGHTSVYWYQQALGLGLQFLLWYDEGEERNRGNFPPRFSGRQFPNYSSELNVNALELEDSALYLCASSRSGLTSTDTQYFGPGTRLTVL.

This rearrangement joins TRBV7-2 to TRBJ2-7, with TRBD2 identical over 10 bases. The CDR3 is made up of 15 amino acids. V shed 2 bases, J shed 6 bases, and the junction held 7 bases outside the gene matches. Germline CDR1 and CDR2: SGHTA and FQGNSA. CDR3 residues: CASSLSLAGAGEQYF. The CDR3 region has the DNA TGTGCCAGCAGCTTATCTCTAGCGGGGGCCGGCGAGCAGTACTTC. The whole variable domain, remainder taken from reference TRBV7-2 and TRBJ2-7, is GAGVSQSPSNKVTEKGKDVELRCDPISGHTALYWYRQSLGQGLEFLIYFQGNSAPDKSGLPSDRFSAERTGGSVSTLTIQRTQQEDSAVYLCASSLSLAGAGEQYFGPGTRLTVT.

The chain joins TRBV5-4 to TRBJ2-7; weak D call: TRBD2 (6 bases). The length of the CDR3 is 18 residues. The germline V gene has CDR1 SGHNT and CDR2 YYREEE (reference sequence). V was clipped by 2 bases and J by 0 bases, with 21 bases between them. The CDR3 nucleotides are TGTGCCAGCAGCTTAGGCCTCTTATCTAGCGCTTACTCCTACGAGCAGTACTTC. Its translation: CASSLGLLSSAYSYEQYF.

The chain couples TRBV2 to TRBJ2-3; D is possibly TRBD1 (5 bases). The CDR3 runs 13 residues. Germline V gene sequence: CDR1 SNHLY, CDR2 FYNNEI. Trimming cost V 6 bases and J 6 bases, with 13 bases left between them. The CDR3 reads CASSSQNRDTQYF. The CDR3, as DNA: TGTGCCAGCAGCTCTCAAAACAGGGATACGCAGTATTTT. The full variable domain, its missing parts supplied by reference TRBV2 and TRBJ2-3, is EPEVTQTPSHQVTQMGQEVILRCVPISNHLYFYWYRQILGQKVEFLVSFYNNEISEKSEIFDDQFSVERPDGSNFTLKIRSTKLEDSAMYFCASSSQNRDTQYFGPGTRLTVL.

This chain joins TRBV19 and TRBJ2-2; D call uncertain. Trimming took off 4 bases at V and 8 bases at J, with 17 bases between the two ends. From germline, CDR1 is LNHDA and CDR2 SQIVND (reference sequence). The CDR3 runs 15 residues. The CDR3 DNA sequence: TGTGCCAGTAGTACCTACAGCCTCCCCGGGGGGGAGCTGTTTTTT. Amino acid sequence: CASSTYSLPGGELFF.

This clone came up once. The chain joins TRBV5-4 to TRBJ2-7; 7 bases fit TRBD1. V was pared by 5 bases and J by 0 bases, with 5 bases of the junction left unmatched. Germline lookup yields CDR1 SGHNT and CDR2 YYREEE (reference sequence). This CDR3 region has 14 residues. CDR3 sequence reads: CASRQQGFSYEQYF. The CDR3 nucleotides read TGTGCCAGCAGGCAACAGGGGTTCTCCTACGAGCAGTACTTC.

The CDR3 region is CASSHQDLADTQYF. CDR3 in DNA: TGTGCCAGCAGCCATCAGGACCTCGCAGATACGCAGTATTTT. The J gene is TRBJ2-3, the V gene TRBV3-1 (or the pseudogene TRBV3-2); the D is unclear. The germline V and J ends were trimmed by 3 bases and 4 bases, with 11 bases remaining between them. The V gene's germline CDR1 is LGHDT and CDR2 YNNKEL (reference sequence). The length of the CDR3 is 14 residues.

The chain links TRBV7-8 to TRBJ1-2, with a tentative D call TRBD1 (5 bases). Germline values: CDR1 SGHVS, CDR2 FQNEAQ. With 5 bases removed from V and 1 base from J, the gap between germline ends came to 14 bases. The CDR3 spans 15 residues. In DNA, the CDR3 is TGTGCCAGCAGCGCGAGCAGGGTGGTTAACTATGGCTACACCTTC. The encoded protein is CASSASRVVNYGYTF. The variable domain in full, with the rest retrieved from reference TRBV7-8 and TRBJ1-2, is GAGVSQSPRYKVAKRGQDVALRCDPISGHVSLFWYQQALGQGPEFLTYFQNEAQLDKSGLPSDRFFAERPEGSVSTLKIQRTQQEDSAVYLCASSASRVVNYGYTFGSGTRLTVV.